The clone carrying this T cell receptor (beta chain) was detected ten times or more. Its antigen is unknown. MiXCR, run by TCRdb on the reads, gives a single entry per CDR3 protein. The sample yields roughly 990,000 distinct CDR3 sequences, 25% to 40% seen once. The CDR3 sequence is 15 residues long. V gave up 4 bases and J gave up 3 bases, with 14 bases separating them. The germline V gene has CDR1 SGHTA and CDR2 FQGNSA. The data derive from a study of T cell repertoires in cytomegalovirus infection. Study in general: HLA-B-restricted CMV epitopes that are well studied were used alongside recently identified HLA-C-restricted ones.

Study-wide findings and caveats: In two of eight donors, the top clonotype was HLA-C-restricted CMV-specific. Cumulated frequencies of public TCR beta families served to identify carriers of CMV plus the relevant HLA.

This TCR was sampled from a human donor in good health (CMV status not recorded). Some clones in this sample may be carry-over from other donors' samples. This specimen was cultured CD8+ T cells from PBMCs, taken from culture after CMV antigen stimulation. This chain joins TRBV7-2 and TRBJ2-3, with D possibly TRBD2 on 6 matching bases. CDR3 sequence (DNA): TGTGCCAGCAGCTCCGAGGCGGGGCTAACAGATACGCAGTATTTT. Translated, it gives CASSSEAGLTDTQYF.